These T cell receptor beta chains were read from a single sample in a study of T cell responses to AZD1222 COVID-19 vaccine. TCRdb's copy holds only in-frame clones and misses some; the assay was immunoSEQ multiplex PCR. This sample carries about 130,000 clones, roughly nine tenths of them seen once, and the ten largest clones take 6.9%. Sequences were derived from peripheral blood, sampled on day 0 of AZD1222 vaccination. These receptors came from an adult in good health. The CDR3 runs from the conserved cysteine through the conserved F or W. The D gene is left open where the match is weak. Size values are once, few and many counts, or a class for expanded clones, and some rows have none.

d_call,j_call,v_call,clone_size,cdr3_nt,cdr3_aa
.,TRBJ1-1,TRBV7-9,.,TGTGCCAGCACCCCCCCGTTACAGAACACTGAAGCTTTCTTT,CASTPPLQNTEAFF
TRBD2,TRBJ2-1,TRBV6-6,few,TGTGCCAGCAGTAAGACTAGCGGGGGGAGAGGTGAGCAGTTCTTC,CASSKTSGGRGEQFF
TRBD1,TRBJ2-7,TRBV7-9,.,TGTGCCAGCAGCCCCCAGGCAGGACAGGTCTCCTACGAGCAGTACTTC,CASSPQAGQVSYEQYF
.,TRBJ2-7,TRBV27,.,TGTGCCAGCAGTTTTGAGTCCGGGTACGAGCAGTACTTC,CASSFESGYEQYF
.,TRBJ2-5,TRBV6-2/TRBV6-3,.,TGTGCCAGCAGTTACAGGGATCTAGTGGAGACCCAGTACTTC,CASSYRDLVETQYF
TRBD1,TRBJ1-3,TRBV5-5,.,TGTGCCAGCAGCTTGGATACCGGGACAGGGATATACACCATATATTTT,CASSLDTGTGIYTIYF
.,TRBJ1-1,TRBV30,.,TGTGCCTGGGGGGAGGGGCCCATGAACACTGAAGCTTTCTTT,CAWGEGPMNTEAFF
.,TRBJ2-1,TRBV4-3,.,TGCGCCAGCAGCCAAGAATCAACTAGTAGCCAGTTCTTC,CASSQESTSSQFF
TRBD2,TRBJ2-7,TRBV27,.,TGTGCCAGCAGTTTAAGCGGGGGTTTCTACGAGCAGTACTTC,CASSLSGGFYEQYF
.,TRBJ1-3,TRBV4-1,.,TGCGCCAGCAGCCAAGATGAAGGAAACACCATATATTTT,CASSQDEGNTIYF
TRBD1,TRBJ2-3,TRBV6-5,once,TGTGCCAGCAGACCGGGACAGGGAGATACGCAGTATTTT,CASRPGQGDTQYF
TRBD1,TRBJ2-7,TRBV7-9,.,TGTGCCAGCAGCTCGACAGGGGTGACCTACGAGCAGTACTTC,CASSSTGVTYEQYF
.,TRBJ1-2,TRBV11-2,.,TGTGCCAGCAGCGCCGGACAGTATGGCTACACCTTC,CASSAGQYGYTF
.,TRBJ1-5,TRBV5-8,.,TGTGCCAGCAGCCCGATGCGTTGGACAGATAGCAATCAGCCCCAGCATTTT,CASSPMRWTDSNQPQHF
.,TRBJ1-6,TRBV7-8,.,TGTGCCAGCAGCTTAGTCCGGAGCTCCTATAATTCACCCCTCCACTTT,CASSLVRSSYNSPLHF
TRBD1,TRBJ1-5,TRBV20-1,.,TGCAGTGCTAGTCCGGGACAGCTATATAGCAATCAGCCCCAGCATTTT,CSASPGQLYSNQPQHF
.,TRBJ1-5,TRBV6-2/TRBV6-3,.,TGTGCCAGCAGTTACGGGTCGGGCCAGCCCCAGCATTTT,CASSYGSGQPQHF
.,TRBJ1-2,TRBV7-9,.,TGTGCCAGCAGCTTTCAAACAGGCAATCGTTATGGCTACACCTTC,CASSFQTGNRYGYTF
.,TRBJ2-7,TRBV6-2/TRBV6-3,.,TGTGCCAGCAGTTACGAAGGCGGATACGAGCAGTACTTC,CASSYEGGYEQYF
.,TRBJ1-1,TRBV30,.,TGTGCCTGGAGTGAACCGGGGGGCTACTCTGAAGCTTTCTTT,CAWSEPGGYSEAFF
.,TRBJ2-3,TRBV27,.,TGTGCCAGCAGCCAATGGGAGCTAAACACAGATACGCAGTATTTT,CASSQWELNTDTQYF
.,TRBJ1-1,TRBV18,once,TGTGCCAGCTCACTTGCAGGGGTGAACACTGAAGCTTTCTTT,CASSLAGVNTEAFF
TRBD1,TRBJ1-4,TRBV5-4,.,TGTGCCAGCAGCTCGGACAGGGGGCGATCTGAAAAACTGTTTTTT,CASSSDRGRSEKLFF
.,TRBJ1-4,TRBV5-1,.,TGCGCCAGCAGCTTGGGTTGGGGAACTAATGAAAAACTGTTTTTT,CASSLGWGTNEKLFF
.,TRBJ2-3,TRBV30,few,TGTGCCTGGAGTGGGATGATCTCTCGCACAGATACGCAGTATTTT,CAWSGMISRTDTQYF
TRBD2,TRBJ2-7,TRBV28,once,TGTGCCAGCAGTCTCCTCCCTGGCGGGGGGGCGTCTGAGCAGTACTTC,CASSLLPGGGASEQYF
.,TRBJ2-2,TRBV12-3/TRBV12-4,.,TGTGCCAGCACCCCCGTTGGCGGGGAGCTGTTTTTT,CASTPVGGELFF
TRBD1,TRBJ1-5,TRBV19,once,TGTGCCAGTAATCCAGGGGGTCGGAGCAATCAGCCCCAGCATTTT,CASNPGGRSNQPQHF
TRBD1,TRBJ2-1,TRBV7-2,.,TGTGCCAGCAGCTTACTGTGGCAGGGGGACAATGAGCAGTTCTTC,CASSLLWQGDNEQFF
.,TRBJ2-7,TRBV7-9,.,TGTGCCAGCAGCTCTGGCAGGGGAGCCTACGAGCAGTACTTC,CASSSGRGAYEQYF
.,TRBJ2-1,TRBV9,.,TGTGCCAGCAGCGTAGTTGGCGCCAATGAGCAGTTCTTC,CASSVVGANEQFF
TRBD2,TRBJ2-1,TRBV5-1,.,TGCGCCAGCAGCATCCGGGAGGGCATCTACAATGAGCAGTTCTTC,CASSIREGIYNEQFF
TRBD2,TRBJ2-5,TRBV24-1,.,TGTGCCACCAGTGATCTCACTAGCGGGGGTGAGACCCAGTACTTC,CATSDLTSGGETQYF
TRBD2,TRBJ2-7,TRBV7-3,.,TGTGCCAGCAGCCAAGCGGGGGGGCTCAACGAGCAGTACTTC,CASSQAGGLNEQYF
.,TRBJ2-2,TRBV5-1,once,TGCGCCTGCAGCAGAGGGGGTAATACCGGGGAGCTGTTTTTT,CACSRGGNTGELFF